Sequencing of this T cell receptor (beta chain) was carried out in a study of graft-versus-host responses after intestinal transplantation. Germline V gene data show CDR1 as LNHDA and CDR2 as SQIVND (reference sequence). The CDR3 is made up of 12 amino acids. With 4 bases removed from V and 7 bases from J, the gap between germline ends came to 11 bases. Method: immunoSEQ multiplex PCR; TCRdb's copy keeps in-frame clones and lacks some. The sample records 35,000 to 45,000 clones, 95% being singletons. This clone appeared once. Its antigen is currently unknown. This clonotype originated in a human donor who was the organ donor for an intestinal transplant. The chain recombines TRBV19 with TRBJ2-7; D might be TRBD1 (6 bases). Sequenced material: unstimulated CD8+ T cells sorted from spleen or lymph node cells, taken before transplant. This CDR3 is CASSTGVGEQYF. DNA for the CDR3: TGTGCCAGTAGTACAGGGGTGGGGGAGCAGTACTTC.